This T cell receptor beta chain was sequenced for a study of T cell changes during pregnancy in multiple sclerosis. The protocol was immunoSEQ multiplex PCR, while the TCRdb copy is restricted to in-frame clones and leaves out a portion. The sample consists of about 59,000 clones, over 90% of them appearing once. In germline, CDR1 is SEHNR, CDR2 FQNEAQ (reference sequence). With V trimmed by 2 bases and J by 6 bases, 11 bases remained unmatched. The CDR3 contains 16 residues. Sequenced here: CD8+ T cells from peripheral blood mononuclear cells, sampled in the third trimester of pregnancy. The origin of this receptor is a female donor with multiple sclerosis, enrolled in a pregnancy study. This rearrangement joins TRBV7-9 to TRBJ2-5, with 8 nucleotides matching TRBD2. The CDR3 reads CASSLSREGRRKTQYF. CDR3 sequence (DNA): TGTGCCAGCAGCTTAAGTCGGGAGGGCCGAAGAAAGACCCAGTACTTC.